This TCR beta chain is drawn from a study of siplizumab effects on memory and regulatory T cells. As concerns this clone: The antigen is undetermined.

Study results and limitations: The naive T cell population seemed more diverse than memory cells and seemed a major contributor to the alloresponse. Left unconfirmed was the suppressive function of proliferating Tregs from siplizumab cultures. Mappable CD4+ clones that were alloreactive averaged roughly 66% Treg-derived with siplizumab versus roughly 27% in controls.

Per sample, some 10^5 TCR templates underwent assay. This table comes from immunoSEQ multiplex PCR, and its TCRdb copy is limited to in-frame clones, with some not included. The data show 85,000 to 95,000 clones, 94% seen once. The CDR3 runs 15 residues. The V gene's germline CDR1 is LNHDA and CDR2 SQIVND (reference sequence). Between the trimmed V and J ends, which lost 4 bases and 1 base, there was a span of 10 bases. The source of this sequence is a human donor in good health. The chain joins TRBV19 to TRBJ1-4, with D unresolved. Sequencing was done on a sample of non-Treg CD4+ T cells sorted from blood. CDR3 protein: CASSNGFGTNEKLFF. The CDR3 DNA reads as TGTGCCAGTAGTAATGGGTTCGGAACTAATGAAAAACTGTTTTTT.